This TCR beta chain was obtained from a study of blood T cell repertoires in COVID-19. On the study more broadly: The United States, Italy and Spain were the sources of the acute and convalescent COVID-19 samples. The cDNA or gDNA used as material had been derived from T cells, B-cell-depleted T cells, or PBMCs.

Original analysis: Amplification with reference gene primers provided the estimates of nucleated cell counts. Using immunoSEQ multiplex PCR, the repertoire was profiled, and TCRdb retains in-frame clones only, with some absent. Clonal size and the V and J genes are those of that table, whereas D and trimming came from the DNA. This table holds some 160,000 clones, more than 70% found once. A remark on this clone: The junction and the germline gene differ at one end; a read error may be behind it.

This TCR was recovered from a man between 50 and 59 years old who had recovered from COVID-19. Sequenced: peripheral blood.

The CDR3 sequence is CASITPQTDPGGNF. The CDR3 nucleotides are TGTGCCAGCATCACACCCCAAACTGACCCGGGGGGGAACTTC. V usage is TRBV7-7 and J usage is TRBJ2-7; 8 bases match TRBD2. Germline assignment: CDR1 SSHAT and CDR2 FNYEAQ (reference sequence). This CDR3 has 14 residues.